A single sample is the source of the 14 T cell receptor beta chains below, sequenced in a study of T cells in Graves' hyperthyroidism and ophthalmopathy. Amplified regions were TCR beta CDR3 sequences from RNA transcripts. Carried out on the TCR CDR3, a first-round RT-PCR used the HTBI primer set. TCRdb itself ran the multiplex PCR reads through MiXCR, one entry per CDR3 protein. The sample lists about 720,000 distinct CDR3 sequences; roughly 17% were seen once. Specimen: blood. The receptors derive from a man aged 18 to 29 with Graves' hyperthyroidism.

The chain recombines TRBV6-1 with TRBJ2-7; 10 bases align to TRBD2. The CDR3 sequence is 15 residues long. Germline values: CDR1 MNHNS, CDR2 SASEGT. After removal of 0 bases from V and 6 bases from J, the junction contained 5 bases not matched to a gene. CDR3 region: CASSEASGRTLEQYF. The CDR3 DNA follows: TGTGCCAGCAGTGAAGCTAGCGGGAGGACCCTCGAGCAGTACTTC.

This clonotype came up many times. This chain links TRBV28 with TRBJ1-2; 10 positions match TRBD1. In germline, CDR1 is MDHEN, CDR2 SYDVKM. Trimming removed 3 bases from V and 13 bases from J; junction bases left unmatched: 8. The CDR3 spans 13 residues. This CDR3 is CASSFPGTGVVTF. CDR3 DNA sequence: TGTGCCAGCAGTTTTCCCGGGACAGGGGTGGTCACCTTC.

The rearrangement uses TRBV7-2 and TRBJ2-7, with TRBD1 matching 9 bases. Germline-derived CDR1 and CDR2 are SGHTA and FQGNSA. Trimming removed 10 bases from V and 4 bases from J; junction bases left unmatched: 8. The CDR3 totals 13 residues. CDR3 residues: CATEDRGQYEQYF. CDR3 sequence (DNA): TGTGCCACCGAGGACAGGGGACAATACGAGCAGTACTTC. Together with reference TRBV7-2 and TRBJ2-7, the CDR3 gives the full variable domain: GAGVSQSPSNKVTEKGKDVELRCDPISGHTALYWYRQSLGQGLEFLIYFQGNSAPDKSGLPSDRFSAERTGGSVSTLTIQRTQQEDSAVYLCATEDRGQYEQYFGPGTRLTVT.

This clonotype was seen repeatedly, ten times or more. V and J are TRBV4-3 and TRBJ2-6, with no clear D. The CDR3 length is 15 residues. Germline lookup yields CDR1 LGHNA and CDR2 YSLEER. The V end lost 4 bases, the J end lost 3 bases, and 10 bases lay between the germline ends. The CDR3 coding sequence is TGCGCCAGCAGCCTCTCGGGTGGTGGGGCCAACGTCCTGACTTTC. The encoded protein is CASSLSGGGANVLTF.

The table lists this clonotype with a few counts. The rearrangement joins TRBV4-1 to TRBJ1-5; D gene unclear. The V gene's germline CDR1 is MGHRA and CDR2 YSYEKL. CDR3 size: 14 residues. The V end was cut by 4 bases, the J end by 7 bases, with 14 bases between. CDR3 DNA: TGCGCCAGCAGCCTCTCCGGAAATGGCCAGCCCCAGCATTTT. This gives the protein CASSLSGNGQPQHF.

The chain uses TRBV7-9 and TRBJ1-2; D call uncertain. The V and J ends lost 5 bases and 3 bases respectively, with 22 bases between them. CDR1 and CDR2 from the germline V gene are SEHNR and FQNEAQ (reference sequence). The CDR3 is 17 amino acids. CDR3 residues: CASSAWTAPPDHYGYTF. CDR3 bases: TGTGCCAGCAGCGCCTGGACGGCGCCCCCCGATCACTATGGCTACACCTTC.

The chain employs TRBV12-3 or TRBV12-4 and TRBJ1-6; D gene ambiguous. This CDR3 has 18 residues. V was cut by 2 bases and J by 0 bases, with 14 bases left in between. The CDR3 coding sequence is TGTGCCAGCAGTTTACGGTCACAGAGGAGCTCCTATAATTCACCCCTCCACTTT. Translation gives CASSLRSQRSSYNSPLHF.

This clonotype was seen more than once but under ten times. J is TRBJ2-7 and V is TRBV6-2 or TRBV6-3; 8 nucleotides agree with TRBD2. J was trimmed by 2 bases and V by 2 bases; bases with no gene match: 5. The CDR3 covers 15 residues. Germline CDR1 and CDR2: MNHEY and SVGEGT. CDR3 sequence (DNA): TGTGCCAGCAGTTACCCGGGACTAGAAACCTACGAGCAGTACTTC. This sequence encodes CASSYPGLETYEQYF.

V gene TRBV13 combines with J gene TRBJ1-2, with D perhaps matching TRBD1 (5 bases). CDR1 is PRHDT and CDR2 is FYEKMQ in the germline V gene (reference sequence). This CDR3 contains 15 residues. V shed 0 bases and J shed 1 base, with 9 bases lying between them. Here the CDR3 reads CASSLGGTVNYGYTF. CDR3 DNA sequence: TGTGCCAGCAGCTTAGGCGGGACGGTTAACTATGGCTACACCTTC.

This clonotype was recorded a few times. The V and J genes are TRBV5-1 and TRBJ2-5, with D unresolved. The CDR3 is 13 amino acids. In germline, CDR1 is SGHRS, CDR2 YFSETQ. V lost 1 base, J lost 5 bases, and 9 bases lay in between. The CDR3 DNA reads TGCGCCAGCAGCTTGTTTACAGCCGAGACCCAGTACTTC. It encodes CASSLFTAETQYF.

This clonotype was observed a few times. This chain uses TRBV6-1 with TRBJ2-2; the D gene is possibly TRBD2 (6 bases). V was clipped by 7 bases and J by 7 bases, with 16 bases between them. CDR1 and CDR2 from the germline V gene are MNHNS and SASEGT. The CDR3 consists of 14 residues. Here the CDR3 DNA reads TGTGCCAGCACGGGCCTCGCGGGGATCGGGGAGCTGTTTTTT. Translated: CASTGLAGIGELFF.

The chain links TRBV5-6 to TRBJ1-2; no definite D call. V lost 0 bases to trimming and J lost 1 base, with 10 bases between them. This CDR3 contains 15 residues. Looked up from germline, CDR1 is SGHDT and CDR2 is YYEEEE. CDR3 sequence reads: CASSLGASLNYGYTF. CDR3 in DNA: TGTGCCAGCAGCTTGGGCGCGAGTCTTAACTATGGCTACACCTTC.

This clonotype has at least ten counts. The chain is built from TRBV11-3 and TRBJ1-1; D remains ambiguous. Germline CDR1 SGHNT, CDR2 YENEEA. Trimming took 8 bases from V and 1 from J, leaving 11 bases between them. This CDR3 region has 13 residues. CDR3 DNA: TGTGCCAGCGGGGTAGGGAGGAACACTGAAGCTTTCTTT. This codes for CASGVGRNTEAFF.

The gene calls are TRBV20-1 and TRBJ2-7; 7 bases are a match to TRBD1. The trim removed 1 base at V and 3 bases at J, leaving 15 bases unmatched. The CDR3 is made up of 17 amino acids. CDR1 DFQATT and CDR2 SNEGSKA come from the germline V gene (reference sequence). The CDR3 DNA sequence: TGCAGTGCTAGAGGTGGGGGACAGCTTCCTTCTTTCTACGAGCAGTACTTC. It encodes CSARGGGQLPSFYEQYF.